This entry features one T cell receptor (beta chain) sequence. What it binds is not known. The PBMCs studied were ones that came from 10 ml fresh peripheral blood. The CDR3 contains 15 residues. Per the germline V gene, CDR1 is GTSNPN and CDR2 is SVGIG (reference sequence). The V end lost 4 bases, the J end lost 5 bases, and 20 bases lay between the germline ends. The record originates from a study of T cells in Graves' hyperthyroidism and ophthalmopathy. Study conclusions and caveats: Most clonotypes that expanded in the thyroid above 0.001 also showed up in blood.

The TCR beta CDR3 regions underwent amplification using RNA transcripts as the source. When the TCR CDR3 underwent first-round RT-PCR, the HTBI primer set was used. A single record per CDR3 protein comes from TCRdb applying MiXCR to the multiplex PCR reads. The table lists about 320,000 distinct CDR3 sequences, 16% of them singletons. V usage is TRBV30 and J usage is TRBJ2-5; D is perhaps TRBD2 (8 bases). The material sequenced was blood. This receptor was taken from a young man with Graves' hyperthyroidism. The CDR3 nucleotides read TGTGCCTGGACCCGGGGGGGACTAGGGGGCGAGACCCAGTACTTC. Encoded protein: CAWTRGGLGGETQYF.